This is a list of T cell receptor beta chains from one sample in a study of blood T cell repertoires in COVID-19. The assay was immunoSEQ multiplex PCR, and TCRdb's table has in-frame clones only and misses some. The sample lists fewer than 300,000 clones, more than 70% occurring once. The sequenced sample was peripheral blood. The origin of the receptors is a man aged 80 or over with acute or convalescent COVID-19. Both conserved end residues are part of each CDR3. The D gene is left open where the match is weak. For some rows the clone size is stated as once, few or many, or as a class when expanded; others skip it.

>TRBV7-7|NA|TRBJ1-5|NA
TGTGCTAGCAGCTTAGTTCGCGGTTTCAGCGTAGGCAATCAGCCCCAGCATTTT
CASSLVRGFSVGNQPQHF
>TRBV28|TRBD1|TRBJ2-4|NA
TGTGCCAGCAGTCGGACAGGGAGAGCCAAAAACATTCAGTACTTC
CASSRTGRAKNIQYF
>TRBV30|NA|TRBJ1-1|NA
TGTGCCTGGAGTGTTTTCCGGGGGAACACTGAAGCTTTCTTT
CAWSVFRGNTEAFF
>TRBV13|NA|TRBJ2-7|NA
TGTGCCAGCAGCCGCCCAGGTAGTGGGACTCCGTCGAACGAGCAGTACTTC
CASSRPGSGTPSNEQYF
>TRBV5-6|NA|TRBJ1-4|NA
TGTGCCAGCAGCTTGGCCCGAACAGGGATTGAAAAACTGTTTTTT
CASSLARTGIEKLFF
>TRBV18|NA|TRBJ2-5|NA
TGTGCCAGCTCGACGGGCCAAGAGACCCAGTACTTC
CASSTGQETQYF
>TRBV29-1|TRBD2|TRBJ2-7|NA
TGCAGCGTTTTACTAGCGGGAAGGTACGAGCAGTACTTC
CSVLLAGRYEQYF
>TRBV19|TRBD1|TRBJ2-3|NA
TGTGCCAGTGGGACAGGGAGGACAGATACGCAGTATTTT
CASGTGRTDTQYF
>TRBV7-9|NA|TRBJ1-1|NA
TGTGCCAGCAGCTTATACAGGGCACCCAACACTGAAGCTTTCTTT
CASSLYRAPNTEAFF
>TRBV7-2|TRBD2|TRBJ2-1|NA
TGTGCCAGCAGCGGAAGCGGGAGGAGTTACAATGAGCAGTTCTTC
CASSGSGRSYNEQFF
>TRBV19|NA|TRBJ1-1|NA
TGTGCCAGTAGCACGCCCGGGATAAGAAGGACTGAAGCTTTCTTT
CASSTPGIRRTEAFF
>TRBV6-5|TRBD2|TRBJ2-3|NA
TGTGCCAGCAGTCGAATAGCGGGGGGACGAGATACGCAGTATTTT
CASSRIAGGRDTQYF
>TRBV14|NA|TRBJ1-4|NA
TGTGCCAGCAGCCATAGTGTTGCTGAAAAACTGTTTTTT
CASSHSVAEKLFF
>TRBV5-1|TRBD2|TRBJ2-7|NA
TGCGCCAGCAGGGCGGGAGGGTCCTACGAGCAGTACTTC
CASRAGGSYEQYF
>TRBV19|TRBD1|TRBJ2-1|NA
TGTGCCAGTAGTAACCGGCAGGGGGTGGGGTACAATGAGCAGTTCTTC
CASSNRQGVGYNEQFF
>TRBV28|TRBD1|TRBJ1-1|NA
TGTGCCAGCAGTGCACCAGGGGGGCTAGCTTTCTTT
CASSAPGGLAFF
>TRBV19|TRBD1|TRBJ2-3|NA
TGTGCCAGTAGTCAAAACAGGGGTGATTGGGCAGATACGCAGTATTTT
CASSQNRGDWADTQYF
>TRBV7-2|NA|TRBJ1-2|NA
TGTGCCAGCAGCTTAGTGCCGGGGACACTCTCCGGCTACACCTTC
CASSLVPGTLSGYTF
>TRBV5-1|NA|TRBJ1-5|NA
TGCGCCAGCAGCCTTGACAGTGGAGCAAATCAGCCCCAGCATTTT
CASSLDSGANQPQHF
>TRBV28|NA|TRBJ1-4|NA
TGTGCCAGCAGCCACCGGCCAAGGGGGAATGAAAAACTGTTTTTT
CASSHRPRGNEKLFF
>TRBV4-1|TRBD1|TRBJ2-5|few
TGCGCCAGCAGCCAAGACCCCTCCCGGACAGGGCCACAACAAGAGACCCAGTACTTC
CASSQDPSRTGPQQETQYF
>TRBV24-1|NA|TRBJ1-2|once
TGTGCCACCAGCGAGGGAGGGCAGTTCAAAGGCTACACCTTC
CATSEGGQFKGYTF
>TRBV5-1|TRBD1|TRBJ1-3|NA
TGCGCCAGCAGCTCCCTCGGACAGGGAGTCGGAAACACCATATATTTT
CASSSLGQGVGNTIYF
>TRBV6-6|TRBD1|TRBJ2-7|NA
TGTGCCAGCAGTCGAGGGTGGACAGGGACGTTTCCCTACGAGCAGTACTTC
CASSRGWTGTFPYEQYF
>TRBV18|TRBD2|TRBJ2-7|NA
TGTGCCAGCTCTCTAGCGGGAGAGGGCTACGAGCAGTACTTC
CASSLAGEGYEQYF
>TRBV6-6|TRBD2|TRBJ2-1|NA
TGTGCCAGCAGTCGAACAACCGGGACTAGCGGGGGTTACAATGAGCAGTTCTTC
CASSRTTGTSGGYNEQFF
>TRBV18|NA|TRBJ2-5|NA
TGTGCCAGCTCACCCTTCAGGGGTGAAGAGACCCAGTACTTC
CASSPFRGEETQYF
>TRBV5-4|NA|TRBJ2-7|NA
TGTGCCAGCAGCTTGGAGCACGCTACCTACGAGCAGTACTTC
CASSLEHATYEQYF
>TRBV18|NA|TRBJ2-7|once
TGTGCCAGCTCACCGAGGACTGCAGCAGACCTCTACGAGCAGTACTTC
CASSPRTAADLYEQYF
>TRBV11-2|TRBD1|TRBJ2-3|once
TGTGCCAGCAGCCCCGGGACAGGTTATAGCACAGATACGCAGTATTTT
CASSPGTGYSTDTQYF
>TRBV19|NA|TRBJ2-7|NA
TGTGCCAGTAGTATAGGCAGGGGAATGGGCGAGCAGTACTTC
CASSIGRGMGEQYF
>TRBV4-1|TRBD2|TRBJ2-1|NA
TGCGCCAGCAGCCAAGTAACTAGCGGGAGGAACTACAATGAGCAGTTCTTC
CASSQVTSGRNYNEQFF
>TRBV4-2|TRBD1|TRBJ2-2|NA
TGTGCCAGCAGCCAAGATTTGCCAGGGGGCTTGGACACCGGGGAGCTGTTTTTT
CASSQDLPGGLDTGELFF
>TRBV4-1|NA|TRBJ1-5|NA
TGCGCCAGCAGCCAAGATCTTACAGGACAGCCCCAGCATTTT
CASSQDLTGQPQHF
>TRBV14|TRBD1|TRBJ2-5|NA
TGTGCCAGCAGCCAAATGAGAGGGACAGGACAAGAGACCCAGTACTTC
CASSQMRGTGQETQYF
>TRBV6-2/TRBV6-3|NA|TRBJ1-1|NA
TGTGCCAGCAGTTACTCGGGCCACAGAATGAACACTGAAGCTTTCTTT
CASSYSGHRMNTEAFF
>TRBV18|TRBD2|TRBJ2-7|NA
TGTGCCAGCTCACCACCTATACGGGAGGGAAACTACGAGCAGTACTTC
CASSPPIREGNYEQYF
>TRBV21-1|NA|TRBJ2-7|NA
TGTGCCAGCAGCAGGCCGGGACAGGGCTTCTACGAGCAGTACTTC
CASSRPGQGFYEQYF
>TRBV25-1|NA|TRBJ2-1|NA
TGTGCCAGAGGAAGGGAAGGGGCAGGGGATGAGCAGTTCTTC
CARGREGAGDEQFF
>TRBV5-5|NA|TRBJ2-5|NA
TGTGCCAGCAGCTTGGACAGGGTGGCCCAAGAGACCCAGTACTTC
CASSLDRVAQETQYF
>TRBV6-4|NA|TRBJ2-2|NA
TGTGCCAGCAGTCCGATAGAGGCCGGGGAGCTGTTTTTT
CASSPIEAGELFF
>TRBV19|NA|TRBJ1-1|once
TGTGCCAGTAGTGCTGACAGGTCGAACACTGAAGCTTTCTTT
CASSADRSNTEAFF
>TRBV24-1|NA|TRBJ1-2|NA
TGTGCCACCAGTGATCGACAGTCCTATGGCTACACCTTC
CATSDRQSYGYTF
>TRBV4-2|TRBD2|TRBJ2-5|NA
TGTGCCAGCAGCCGATTCCCGGGACTAGCGGGATTGGAGACCCAGTACTTC
CASSRFPGLAGLETQYF
>TRBV11-2|TRBD1|TRBJ2-7|few
TGTGCCAGCAGTACCGGGACAGGGGGGCGCGAGCAGTACTTC
CASSTGTGGREQYF
>TRBV11-1|NA|TRBJ1-6|NA
TGTGCCAGCAGAGAGGCTCGGGAGCATAATTCACCCCTCCACTTT
CASREAREHNSPLHF